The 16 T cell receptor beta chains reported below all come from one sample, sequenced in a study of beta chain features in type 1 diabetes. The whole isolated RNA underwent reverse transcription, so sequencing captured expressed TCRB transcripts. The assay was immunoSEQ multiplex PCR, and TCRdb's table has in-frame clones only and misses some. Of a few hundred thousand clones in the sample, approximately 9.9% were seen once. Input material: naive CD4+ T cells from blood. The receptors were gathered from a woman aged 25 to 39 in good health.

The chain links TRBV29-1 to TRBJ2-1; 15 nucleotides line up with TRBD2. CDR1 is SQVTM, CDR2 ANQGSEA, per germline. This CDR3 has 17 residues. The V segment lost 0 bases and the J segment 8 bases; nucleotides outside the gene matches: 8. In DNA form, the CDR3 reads TGCAGCGTTGAAGATGGACTAGCGGGAGGGCCTATCTATGAGCAGTTCTTC. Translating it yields CSVEDGLAGGPIYEQFF.

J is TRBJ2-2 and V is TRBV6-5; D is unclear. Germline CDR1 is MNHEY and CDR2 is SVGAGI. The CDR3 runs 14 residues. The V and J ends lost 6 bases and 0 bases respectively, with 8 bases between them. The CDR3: CASRFRSNTGELFF. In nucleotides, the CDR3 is TGTGCCAGCAGGTTCAGATCGAACACCGGGGAGCTGTTTTTT.

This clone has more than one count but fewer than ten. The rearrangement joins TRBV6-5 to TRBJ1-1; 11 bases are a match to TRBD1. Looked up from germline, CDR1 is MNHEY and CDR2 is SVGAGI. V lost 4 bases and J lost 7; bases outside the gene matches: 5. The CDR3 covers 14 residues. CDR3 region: CASSFGQGAIEAFF. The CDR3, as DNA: TGTGCCAGCAGTTTTGGACAGGGGGCGATTGAAGCTTTCTTT.

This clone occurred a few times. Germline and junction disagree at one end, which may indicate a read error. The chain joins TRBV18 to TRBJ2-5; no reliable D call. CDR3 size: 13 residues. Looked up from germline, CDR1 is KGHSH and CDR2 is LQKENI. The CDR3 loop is CASTPANQETQYF. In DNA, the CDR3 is TGTGCCAGCACACCGGCCAATCAAGAGACCCAGTACTTC.

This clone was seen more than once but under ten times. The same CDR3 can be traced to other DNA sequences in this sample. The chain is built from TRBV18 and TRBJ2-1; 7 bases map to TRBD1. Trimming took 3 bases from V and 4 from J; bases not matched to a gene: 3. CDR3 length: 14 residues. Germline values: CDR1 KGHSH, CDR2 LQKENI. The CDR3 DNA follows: TGTGCCAGCTCACCGGGGACAGCTTACAATGAGCAGTTCTTC. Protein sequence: CASSPGTAYNEQFF.

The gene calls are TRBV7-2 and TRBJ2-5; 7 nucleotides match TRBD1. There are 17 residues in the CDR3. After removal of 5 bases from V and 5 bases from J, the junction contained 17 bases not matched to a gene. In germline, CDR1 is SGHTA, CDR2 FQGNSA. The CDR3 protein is CASSPPRTGTPHETQYF. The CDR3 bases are TGTGCCAGCAGCCCCCCTCGGACAGGCACTCCCCACGAGACCCAGTACTTC.

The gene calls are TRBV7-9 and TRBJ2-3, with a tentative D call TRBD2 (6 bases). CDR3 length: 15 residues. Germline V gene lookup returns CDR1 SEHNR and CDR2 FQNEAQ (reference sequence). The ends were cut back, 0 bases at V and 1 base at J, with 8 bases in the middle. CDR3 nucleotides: TGTGCCAGCAGCTTAGCTGGACTACGCACAGATACGCAGTATTTT. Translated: CASSLAGLRTDTQYF.

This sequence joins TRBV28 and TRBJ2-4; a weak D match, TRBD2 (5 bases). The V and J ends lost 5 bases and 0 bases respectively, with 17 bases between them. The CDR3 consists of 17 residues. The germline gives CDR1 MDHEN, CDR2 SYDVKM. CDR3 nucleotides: TGTGCCAGCAGTATTCCGGGATTAGGCGGAGCCAAAAACATTCAGTACTTC. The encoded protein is CASSIPGLGGAKNIQYF.

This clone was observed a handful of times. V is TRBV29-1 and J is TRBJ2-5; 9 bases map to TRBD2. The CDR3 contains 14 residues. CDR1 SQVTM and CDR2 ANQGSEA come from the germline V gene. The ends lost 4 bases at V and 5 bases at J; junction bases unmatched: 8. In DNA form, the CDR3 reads TGCAGCGTTGCTGGCGGGAGGGGCCAGGAGACCCAGTACTTC. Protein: CSVAGGRGQETQYF.

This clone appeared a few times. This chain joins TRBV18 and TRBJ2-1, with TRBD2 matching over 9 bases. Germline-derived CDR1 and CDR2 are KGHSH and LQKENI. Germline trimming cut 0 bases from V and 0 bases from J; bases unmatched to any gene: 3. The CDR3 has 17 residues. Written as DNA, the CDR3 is TGTGCCAGCTCACCACCCCTAGCGGGATACTCCTACAATGAGCAGTTCTTC. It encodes CASSPPLAGYSYNEQFF.

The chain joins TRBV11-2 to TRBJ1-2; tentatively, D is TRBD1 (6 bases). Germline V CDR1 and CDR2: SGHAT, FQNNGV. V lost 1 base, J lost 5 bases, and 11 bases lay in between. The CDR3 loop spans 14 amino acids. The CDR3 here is CASSLVLDSYGYTF. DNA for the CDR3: TGTGCCAGCAGCTTAGTCTTGGACAGTTATGGCTACACCTTC.

The CDR3 nucleotides read TGTGCCAGTAAATCGGACAGGGGGAGCAATCAGCCCCAGCATTTT. It codes for CASKSDRGSNQPQHF. This chain connects TRBV19 to TRBJ1-5; TRBD1 matches 10 bases. The germline gives CDR1 LNHDA, CDR2 SQIVND (reference sequence). CDR3 size: 15 residues. The ends lost 7 bases at V and 1 base at J; junction bases unmatched: 4.

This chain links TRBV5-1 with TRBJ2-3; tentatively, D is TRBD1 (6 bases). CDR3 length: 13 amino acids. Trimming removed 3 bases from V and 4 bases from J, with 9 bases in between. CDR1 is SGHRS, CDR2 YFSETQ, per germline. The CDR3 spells CASSSQGADTQYF. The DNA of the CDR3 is TGCGCCAGCAGCTCACAGGGCGCAGATACGCAGTATTTT. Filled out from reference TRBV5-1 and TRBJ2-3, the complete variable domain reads KAGVTQTPRYLIKTRGQQVTLSCSPISGHRSVSWYQQTPGQGLQFLFEYFSETQRNKGNFPGRFSGRQFSNSRSEMNVSTLELGDSALYLCASSSQGADTQYFGPGTRLTVL.

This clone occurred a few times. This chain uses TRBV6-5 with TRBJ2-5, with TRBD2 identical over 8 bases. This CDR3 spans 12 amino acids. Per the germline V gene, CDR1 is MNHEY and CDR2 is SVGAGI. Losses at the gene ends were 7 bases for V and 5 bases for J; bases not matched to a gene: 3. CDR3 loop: CASIGGGETQYF. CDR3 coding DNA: TGTGCCAGCATCGGGGGGGGTGAGACCCAGTACTTC.

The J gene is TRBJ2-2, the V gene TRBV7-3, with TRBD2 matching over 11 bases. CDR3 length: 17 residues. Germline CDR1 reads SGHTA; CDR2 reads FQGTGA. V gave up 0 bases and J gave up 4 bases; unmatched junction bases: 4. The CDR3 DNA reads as TGTGCCAGCAGCTTAACGGTTAGCGGGAGGGCCACCGGGGAGCTGTTTTTT. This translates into CASSLTVSGRATGELFF. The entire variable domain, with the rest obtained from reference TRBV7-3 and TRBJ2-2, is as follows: GAGVSQTPSNKVTEKGKYVELRCDPISGHTALYWYRQSLGQGPEFLIYFQGTGAADDSGLPNDRFFAVRPEGSVSTLKIQRTERGDSAVYLCASSLTVSGRATGELFFGEGSRLTVL.

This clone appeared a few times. CDR3 bases: TGCGCCAGCAGCCAAAGGACAGGGGAATACGAGCAGTACTTC. This translates into CASSQRTGEYEQYF. The chain links TRBV4-3 to TRBJ2-7; the match to TRBD1 covers 9 bases. With V trimmed by 2 bases and J by 4 bases, 3 bases remained unmatched. The CDR3 loop spans 14 amino acids. Germline CDR1 and CDR2: LGHNA and YSLEER.